The 32 T cell receptor beta chains below come from one sample, sequenced in a study of T cell responses to AZD1222 COVID-19 vaccine. Clones were sequenced by immunoSEQ multiplex PCR, and TCRdb holds only the in-frame ones, with some missing. The data contain around 270,000 clones, about 94% of them seen just once; the ten biggest clones take up around 0.6%. The sequencing used peripheral blood, collected 28 days after the second AZD1222 dose. Receptors originate from an adult who received the AZD1222 COVID-19 vaccine.

CDR3 protein: CASSPRGGAGNTIYF. The CDR3 DNA reads TGTGCCAGCAGCCCCCGGGGGGGGGCGGGAAACACCATATATTTT. This chain connects TRBV4-2 to TRBJ1-3; a possible D gene is TRBD1 (6 bases). The CDR3 is made up of 15 amino acids. Germline CDR1 LGHNA, CDR2 YNFKEQ. Trimming shortened V by 4 bases and J by 4 bases, and 14 bases separated the two germline ends.

The chain couples TRBV3-1 (or the pseudogene TRBV3-2) to TRBJ1-6; the D is unclear. Trimming left V 1 base short and J 6 bases short, with 10 bases between. This CDR3 spans 15 amino acids. Germline loops: CDR1 LGHDT, CDR2 YNNKEL (reference sequence). CDR3 DNA: TGTGCCAGCAGCCAAGGACGTCGGGGTAATTCACCCCTCCACTTT. It codes for CASSQGRRGNSPLHF.

The gene calls are TRBV28 and TRBJ1-3, with 9 positions matching TRBD1. In germline, CDR1 is MDHEN, CDR2 SYDVKM. V lost 4 bases to trimming and J lost 3 bases; unmatched junction nucleotides: 4. The CDR3 runs 15 residues. The CDR3 loop reads CASSSYRGLGNTIYF. DNA for the CDR3: TGTGCCAGCAGTTCTTACAGGGGGCTTGGAAACACCATATATTTT.

The chain recombines TRBV6-5 with TRBJ2-3; a possible D gene is TRBD2 (5 bases). The V gene lost 1 base and the J gene lost 0 bases, with 11 bases spanning the gap. The CDR3 spans 16 residues. The germline gives CDR1 MNHEY, CDR2 SVGAGI. This CDR3 is CASSYFSVSSTDTQYF. CDR3 nucleotide sequence: TGTGCCAGCAGTTACTTTAGCGTTTCTAGCACAGATACGCAGTATTTT.

The V gene is TRBV5-4, the J gene TRBJ2-7; D possibly corresponds to TRBD1 (5 bases). Germline V gene lookup returns CDR1 SGHNT and CDR2 YYREEE (reference sequence). Trimming shortened V by 0 bases and J by 4 bases, and 14 bases separated the two germline ends. This CDR3 spans 15 amino acids. CDR3 region: CASSLEGQGWYEQYF. CDR3 DNA sequence: TGTGCCAGCAGCTTGGAAGGGCAGGGATGGTACGAGCAGTACTTC. The full variable domain, completed using reference TRBV5-4 and TRBJ2-7, is ETGVTQSPTHLIKTRGQQVTLRCSSQSGHNTVSWYQQALGQGPQFIFQYYREEENGRGNFPPRFSGLQFPNYSSELNVNALELDDSALYLCASSLEGQGWYEQYFGPGTRLTVT.

V is TRBV25-1 and J is TRBJ2-7; unclear D gene. The CDR3 runs to 14 residues. Germline V gene sequence: CDR1 MGHDK, CDR2 SYGVNS. V dropped 5 bases and J dropped 1 base, with 12 bases sitting between them. CDR3 coding DNA: TGTGCCAGCAGTCCTCAGGACCGATCCTACGAGCAGTACTTC. Its translation is CASSPQDRSYEQYF.

This chain uses TRBV28 with TRBJ1-2, with TRBD1 matching 10 bases. The ends lost 6 bases at V and 6 bases at J; junction bases unmatched: 7. Germline V gene data show CDR1 as MDHEN and CDR2 as SYDVKM. The CDR3 is 14 residues long. CDR3 DNA sequence: TGTGCCAGCAGACGGACAGGGGGGCGCCATGGCTACACCTTC. This encodes CASRRTGGRHGYTF.

V usage is TRBV6-5 and J usage is TRBJ1-2; D is ambiguous. CDR1 is MNHEY, CDR2 SVGAGI, per germline. The germline V and J ends were trimmed by 6 bases and 8 bases, with 13 bases remaining between them. The CDR3 length is 12 residues. The CDR3 DNA follows: TGTGCCAGCAGCCCGGCAGGCTACGGCTACACCTTC. Translating gives CASSPAGYGYTF.

This clone occurred a few times. The V call is TRBV28, the J call TRBJ2-1, with TRBD1 as a possible D gene (5 bases). The CDR3 spans 16 residues. Trimming pared 3 bases from V and 7 bases from J, leaving 19 bases between. CDR1 and CDR2 (germline): MDHEN, SYDVKM. CDR3 amino acids: CASSFRMRRALNEQFF. The CDR3 nucleotides are TGTGCCAGCAGTTTTCGCATGCGCAGGGCATTAAATGAGCAGTTCTTC.

J is TRBJ1-1 and V is TRBV2; maybe TRBD1 (5 bases). V gave up 6 bases and J gave up 0 bases, with 11 bases separating them. The CDR3 is 14 amino acids. Germline values: CDR1 SNHLY, CDR2 FYNNEI. The CDR3 DNA reads TGTGCCAGCAGCTCCGACAGCATGAACACTGAAGCTTTCTTT. It yields the protein CASSSDSMNTEAFF.

This chain joins TRBV27 and TRBJ2-3, with D perhaps TRBD1 (5 bases). This CDR3 has 14 amino acids. Germline V lookup: CDR1 MNHEY, CDR2 SMNVEV (reference sequence). With 6 bases removed from V and 1 base from J, the gap between germline ends came to 11 bases. CDR3 in amino acids: CASRNTGRTDTQYF. For the CDR3, the DNA is TGTGCCAGCAGGAATACAGGACGCACAGATACGCAGTATTTT.

DNA of the CDR3: TGCGCCAGCAGCTTGGGACAGAGGGGAGAAAAACTGTTTTTT. This translates into CASSLGQRGEKLFF. V usage is TRBV5-1 and J usage is TRBJ1-4; D might be TRBD1 (5 bases). The germline V gene has CDR1 SGHRS and CDR2 YFSETQ. The CDR3 totals 14 residues. V lost 0 bases to trimming and J lost 8 bases, with 11 bases between them. Variable domain in full (rest from reference TRBV5-1 and TRBJ1-4): KAGVTQTPRYLIKTRGQQVTLSCSPISGHRSVSWYQQTPGQGLQFLFEYFSETQRNKGNFPGRFSGRQFSNSRSEMNVSTLELGDSALYLCASSLGQRGEKLFFGSGTQLSVL.

The V gene is TRBV28, the J gene TRBJ1-2; D gene unclear. There are 13 residues in the CDR3. The germline gives CDR1 MDHEN, CDR2 SYDVKM. Trimming left V 3 bases short and J 3 bases short, with 8 bases between. The CDR3 DNA reads as TGTGCCAGCAGTTTCCCAGGTGACTATGGCTACACCTTC. The encoded protein is CASSFPGDYGYTF.

This chain connects TRBV19 to TRBJ2-7; 8 bases line up with TRBD2. J lost 5 bases, V lost 1 base, and 4 bases had no gene match. The germline V gene has CDR1 LNHDA and CDR2 SQIVND (reference sequence). This CDR3 has 14 amino acids. The CDR3 DNA follows: TGTGCCAGTAGTATAGGGCGGGGGGCCCACGAGCAGTACTTC. This gives the protein CASSIGRGAHEQYF.

This clone came up once. Other DNA sequences in this specimen translate into the identical CDR3. The gene calls are TRBV5-1 and TRBJ2-6, with D hard to call. CDR1 and CDR2 (germline): SGHRS, YFSETQ. This CDR3 has 14 amino acids. Trimming stripped 3 bases from V and 0 bases from J, with 4 bases between. Written as DNA, the CDR3 is TGCGCCAGCAGCTCGAACTCTGGGGCCAACGTCCTGACTTTC. Its translation: CASSSNSGANVLTF.

V usage is TRBV2 and J usage is TRBJ1-5, with unresolved D. Trimming left V 4 bases short and J 2 bases short, with 9 bases between. The CDR3 covers 14 residues. Germline CDR1 and CDR2: SNHLY and FYNNEI. The CDR3 reads CASSVEGGNQPQHF. As DNA, the CDR3 is TGTGCCAGCAGTGTGGAAGGCGGCAATCAGCCCCAGCATTTT. The full variable domain, its missing parts supplied by reference TRBV2 and TRBJ1-5, is EPEVTQTPSHQVTQMGQEVILRCVPISNHLYFYWYRQILGQKVEFLVSFYNNEISEKSEIFDDQFSVERPDGSNFTLKIRSTKLEDSAMYFCASSVEGGNQPQHFGDGTRLSIL.

The V call is TRBV27, the J call TRBJ2-1, with 11 bases matching TRBD2. V lost 1 base, J lost 5 bases, and 10 bases stayed unmatched. CDR3 length equals 18 residues. Germline CDR1 MNHEY, CDR2 SMNVEV (reference sequence). In DNA form, the CDR3 reads TGTGCCAGCAGTTTATTCCGAAGGGGACTAGCGGTTAACAATGAGCAGTTCTTC. It specifies CASSLFRRGLAVNNEQFF.

The J gene is TRBJ2-7, the V gene TRBV7-9, with D possibly TRBD1 on 6 matching bases. Trimming shortened V by 3 bases and J by 2 bases, and 14 bases separated the two germline ends. The CDR3 has 15 amino acids. Germline lookup yields CDR1 SEHNR and CDR2 FQNEAQ (reference sequence). CDR3 bases: TGTGCCAGCAGCTTCCAGGGGAATTGGGCCTACGAGCAGTACTTC. Translation: CASSFQGNWAYEQYF.

The chain employs TRBV20-1 and TRBJ2-7; no clear D. The CDR3 length is 13 residues. The germline CDR1 and CDR2 sequences are DFQATT and SNEGSKA (reference sequence). Trimming removed 3 bases from V and 7 bases from J, with 16 bases in between. CDR3 amino acids: CSASTAGPREQYF. The DNA for the CDR3 is TGCAGTGCTAGTACGGCAGGACCGCGGGAGCAGTACTTC.

The CDR3 sequence is CANEQVPGYEQYF. The CDR3 nucleotides are TGCGCCAACGAACAGGTCCCGGGGTACGAGCAGTACTTC. This chain connects TRBV10-1 to TRBJ2-7; D possibly uses TRBD1 or TRBD2 (5 bases each). CDR3 length: 13 residues. V was pared by 10 bases and J by 4 bases, with 17 bases between. Germline V gene data show CDR1 as WNHNN and CDR2 as SYGVQD (reference sequence).

V gene TRBV5-1 combines with J gene TRBJ2-3, with a tentative D call TRBD2 (5 bases). V shed 4 bases and J shed 3 bases, with 18 bases lying between them. The CDR3 extends over 16 amino acids. CDR1 SGHRS and CDR2 YFSETQ come from the germline V gene. Written as DNA, the CDR3 is TGCGCCAGCAGCCTGGGTACTAGGCTCGCTACAGATACGCAGTATTTT. Its protein product is CASSLGTRLATDTQYF. Together with reference TRBV5-1 and TRBJ2-3, the CDR3 gives the full variable domain: KAGVTQTPRYLIKTRGQQVTLSCSPISGHRSVSWYQQTPGQGLQFLFEYFSETQRNKGNFPGRFSGRQFSNSRSEMNVSTLELGDSALYLCASSLGTRLATDTQYFGPGTRLTVL.

This chain uses TRBV2 with TRBJ1-6; D call uncertain. Germline CDR1 reads SNHLY; CDR2 reads FYNNEI. Trimming cost V 4 bases and J 7 bases, with 11 bases left between them. There are 14 residues in the CDR3. The CDR3 bases are TGTGCCAGCAGTGTTCTGGGCGGGAATTCACCCCTCCACTTT. Translating it yields CASSVLGGNSPLHF.

V and J are TRBV3-1 (or the pseudogene TRBV3-2) and TRBJ2-1; TRBD2 matches 11 bases. This CDR3 region has 16 residues. Trimming cost V 4 bases and J 6 bases; bases outside gene matches: 8. Germline V gene sequence: CDR1 LGHDT, CDR2 YNNKEL (reference sequence). In nucleotides, the CDR3 is TGTGCCAGCAGCCGCATGACTAGCGGGGAATTCAATGAGCAGTTCTTC. Its translation is CASSRMTSGEFNEQFF.

This chain connects TRBV9 to TRBJ2-1; 10 nucleotides align to TRBD1. The trim removed 3 bases at V and 9 bases at J, leaving 9 bases unmatched. From germline, CDR1 is SGDLS and CDR2 YYNGEE. The length of the CDR3 is 15 residues. CDR3 protein: CASSGTGQGRIEQFF. DNA of the CDR3: TGTGCCAGCAGCGGCACGGGACAGGGGCGGATTGAGCAGTTCTTC.

This clone was counted between two and nine times. V and J are TRBV30 and TRBJ2-1; no definite D call. The germline CDR1 and CDR2 sequences are GTSNPN and SVGIG (reference sequence). V was pared by 0 bases and J by 2 bases, with 11 bases between. The CDR3 runs to 15 residues. The CDR3 nucleotides are TGTGCCTGGAGTGTACGAGGTTTCGCCTACAATGAGCAGTTCTTC. Amino acid sequence: CAWSVRGFAYNEQFF.

The CDR3 DNA follows: TGTGCCAGCAGTTCTAGCGGGATTAGGGCAGATACGCAGTATTTT. Residues: CASSSSGIRADTQYF. The chain uses TRBV2 and TRBJ2-3; 9 bases align to TRBD2. This CDR3 has 15 amino acids. Germline lookup yields CDR1 SNHLY and CDR2 FYNNEI. J was trimmed by 4 bases and V by 5 bases; bases with no gene match: 7.

V is TRBV7-2 and J is TRBJ1-5; the D is unclear. The V end lost 6 bases, the J end lost 9 bases, and 9 bases lay between the germline ends. Germline V gives CDR1 SGHTA, CDR2 FQGNSA. The CDR3 is made up of 11 amino acids. DNA for the CDR3: TGTGCCAGCAGTTTAATAGGGCCCCAGCATTTT. Encoded protein: CASSLIGPQHF.

The chain combines TRBV5-1 with TRBJ2-5; maybe TRBD2 (5 bases). V lost 3 bases and J lost 4, with 13 bases in between. The CDR3 extends over 14 amino acids. Germline V CDR1 and CDR2: SGHRS, YFSETQ. The CDR3, as DNA: TGCGCCAGCAGCTCTGGACTCGGAAGAGAGACCCAGTACTTC. Translation: CASSSGLGRETQYF.

The rearrangement joins TRBV10-3 to TRBJ2-5, with D perhaps TRBD2 (6 bases). This CDR3 is built from 12 residues. The germline V and J ends were trimmed by 9 bases and 4 bases, with 12 bases remaining between them. Germline V CDR1 and CDR2: ENHRY, SYGVKD. CDR3 bases: TGTGCCATGGGGACTCGGGCAGAGACCCAGTACTTC. Translation: CAMGTRAETQYF.

This clone has only one observation. The rearrangement uses TRBV27 and TRBJ2-7, with D perhaps assigned TRBD1 or TRBD2 (5 bases each). V shed 6 bases and J shed 4 bases, with 13 bases lying between them. Germline CDR1 and CDR2: MNHEY and SMNVEV (reference sequence). This CDR3 is built from 13 residues. CDR3 region: CASSRGTVYEQYF. The CDR3 DNA reads TGTGCCAGCAGCAGAGGGACGGTTTACGAGCAGTACTTC.

V usage is TRBV7-2 and J usage is TRBJ1-4; D uncertain. Trimming took 1 base from V and 10 from J, leaving 7 bases between them. The CDR3 spans 12 residues. Looked up from germline, CDR1 is SGHTA and CDR2 is FQGNSA. This CDR3 reads CASSLDYGKLFF. CDR3 in DNA: TGTGCCAGCAGCTTAGACTACGGAAAACTGTTTTTT.

This chain links TRBV18 with TRBJ1-1; 7 bases match TRBD1. Germline V CDR1 and CDR2: KGHSH, LQKENI. V lost 1 base to trimming and J lost 4 bases; unmatched junction nucleotides: 12. The CDR3 is 17 amino acids. In DNA, the CDR3 is TGTGCCAGCTCACCACGCAGCGTCTCAGGGGGTTTCACTGAAGCTTTCTTT. Its protein is CASSPRSVSGGFTEAFF.